This T cell receptor beta chain was captured in a study of shared clonotypes between healthy human individuals. The CDR3 is 17 residues long. Deletions cut 0 bases from V and 7 bases from J, with 16 bases between. Germline assignment: CDR1 ENHRY and CDR2 SYGVKD. Investigators spread the genomic DNA of each subset evenly over several immunoSEQ plates. Libraries were prepared by immunoSEQ multiplex PCR; TCRdb keeps only in-frame clonotypes and omits some of them. This sample has roughly 2 million clones, with roughly 95% found just once. Memory CD4+ cells were the fraction left after CD45RA+ naive selection.

V and J are TRBV10-3 and TRBJ1-6; D is ambiguous. Material for sequencing was naive CD4+ T cells sorted from blood. Subset of the sample: CD45RA+ positively selected. This TCR came from a man between 18 and 35 years old in good health. The chain's CDR3 is CAISESREGSINSPLHF. CDR3 in DNA: TGTGCCATCAGTGAGTCGCGCGAAGGGTCCATAAATTCACCCCTCCACTTT.